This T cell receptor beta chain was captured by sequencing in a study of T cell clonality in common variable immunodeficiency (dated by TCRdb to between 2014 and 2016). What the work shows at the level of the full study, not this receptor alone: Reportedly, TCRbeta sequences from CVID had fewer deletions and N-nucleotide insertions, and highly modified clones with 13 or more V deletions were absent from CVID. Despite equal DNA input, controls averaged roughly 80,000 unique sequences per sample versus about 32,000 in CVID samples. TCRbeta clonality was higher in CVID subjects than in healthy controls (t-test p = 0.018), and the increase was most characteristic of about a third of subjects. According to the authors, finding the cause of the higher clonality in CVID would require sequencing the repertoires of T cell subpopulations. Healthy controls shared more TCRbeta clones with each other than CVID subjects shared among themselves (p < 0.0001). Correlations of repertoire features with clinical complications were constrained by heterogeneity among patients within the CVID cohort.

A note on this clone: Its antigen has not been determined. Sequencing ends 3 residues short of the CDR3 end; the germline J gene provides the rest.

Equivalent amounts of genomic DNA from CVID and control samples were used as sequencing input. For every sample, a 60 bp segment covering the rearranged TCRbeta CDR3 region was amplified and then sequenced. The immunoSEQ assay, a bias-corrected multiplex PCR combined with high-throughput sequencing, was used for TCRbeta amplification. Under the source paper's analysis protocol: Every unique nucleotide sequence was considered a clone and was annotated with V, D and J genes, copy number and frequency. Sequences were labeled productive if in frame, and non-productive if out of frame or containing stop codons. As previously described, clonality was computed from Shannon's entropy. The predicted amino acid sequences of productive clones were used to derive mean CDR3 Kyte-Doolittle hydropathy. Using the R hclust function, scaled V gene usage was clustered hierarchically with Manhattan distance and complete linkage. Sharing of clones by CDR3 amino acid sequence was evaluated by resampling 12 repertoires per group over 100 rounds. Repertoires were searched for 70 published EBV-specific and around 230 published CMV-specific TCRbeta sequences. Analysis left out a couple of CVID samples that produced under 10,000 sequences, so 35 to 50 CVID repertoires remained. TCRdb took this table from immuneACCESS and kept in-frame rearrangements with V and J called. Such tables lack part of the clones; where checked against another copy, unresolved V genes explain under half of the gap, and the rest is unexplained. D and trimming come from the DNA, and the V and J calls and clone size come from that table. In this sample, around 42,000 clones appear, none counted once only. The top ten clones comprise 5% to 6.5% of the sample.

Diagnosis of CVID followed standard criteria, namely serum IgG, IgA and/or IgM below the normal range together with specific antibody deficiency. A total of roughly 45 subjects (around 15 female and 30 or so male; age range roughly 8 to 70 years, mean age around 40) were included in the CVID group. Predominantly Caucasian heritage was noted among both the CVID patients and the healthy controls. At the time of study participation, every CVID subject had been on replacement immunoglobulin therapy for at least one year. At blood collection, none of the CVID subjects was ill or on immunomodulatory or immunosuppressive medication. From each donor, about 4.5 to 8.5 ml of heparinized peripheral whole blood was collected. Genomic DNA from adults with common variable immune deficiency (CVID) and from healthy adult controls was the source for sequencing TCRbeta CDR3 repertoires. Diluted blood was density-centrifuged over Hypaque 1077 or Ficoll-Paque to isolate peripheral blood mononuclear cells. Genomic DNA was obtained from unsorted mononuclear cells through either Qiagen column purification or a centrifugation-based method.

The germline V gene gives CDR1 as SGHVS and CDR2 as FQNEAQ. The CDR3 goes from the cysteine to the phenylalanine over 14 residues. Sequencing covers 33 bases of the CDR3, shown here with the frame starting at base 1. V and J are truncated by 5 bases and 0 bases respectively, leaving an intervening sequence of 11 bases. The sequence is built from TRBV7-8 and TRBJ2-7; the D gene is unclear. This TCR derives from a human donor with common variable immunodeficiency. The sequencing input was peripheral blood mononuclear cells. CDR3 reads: CASSAVPSSYEQYF. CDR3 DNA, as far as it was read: TGTGCCAGCAGCGCGGTTCCGAGCTCCTACGAG.